Following are 21 T cell receptor beta chains from one sample sequenced in a study of a mutant IDH1 vaccine in newly diagnosed glioma. Clones were sequenced by immunoSEQ multiplex PCR, and TCRdb holds only the in-frame ones, with some missing. The profile shows about 67,000 clones, around 86% of them singletons. Time point defined: week 47, end of study. In every dose of vaccine, 300 ug of mutant IDH1 20-mer peptide was given alongside topical imiquimod. Antigens for these TCRs are unknown. The material was PBMCs, obtained from a glioma patient whose treatment included an IDH1 peptide vaccine. The receptors derive from a man younger than 45 with glioma.

The chain is built from TRBV7-2 and TRBJ2-7; 10 positions agree with TRBD1. Trimming cost V 5 bases and J 3 bases; bases outside gene matches: 4. This CDR3 region has 14 residues. CDR1 SGHTA and CDR2 FQGNSA come from the germline V gene. The CDR3: CASSPDRGSYEQYF. The CDR3 nucleotides are TGTGCCAGCAGCCCGGACAGGGGGAGCTACGAGCAGTACTTC. The full variable domain, its missing parts supplied by reference TRBV7-2 and TRBJ2-7, is GAGVSQSPSNKVTEKGKDVELRCDPISGHTALYWYRQSLGQGLEFLIYFQGNSAPDKSGLPSDRFSAERTGGSVSTLTIQRTQQEDSAVYLCASSPDRGSYEQYFGPGTRLTVT.

The J gene is TRBJ2-1, the V gene TRBV6-4, with 8 bases fitting TRBD1. The CDR3 loop spans 16 amino acids. Germline-derived CDR1 and CDR2 are MRHNA and SNTAGT. Germline trimming cut 6 bases from V and 8 bases from J; bases unmatched to any gene: 15. The CDR3 nucleotides are TGTGCCAGCAGAGCAGAAGAGACAGGGGTTGCGGATGAGCAGTTCTTC. Translated, it gives CASRAEETGVADEQFF.

As concerns this clone: The sample holds other DNA sequences that translate to the same CDR3. The genes are TRBV14 and TRBJ1-3; D gene ambiguous. Germline loops: CDR1 SGHDN, CDR2 FVKESK. V was trimmed by 3 bases and J by 0 bases, leaving 3 bases between them. This CDR3 has 13 residues. This CDR3 reads CASSQFSGNTIYF. CDR3 in DNA: TGTGCCAGCAGCCAGTTCTCTGGAAACACCATATATTTT.

V gene TRBV4-1 combines with J gene TRBJ2-1; TRBD2 matches at 10 bases. The germline gives CDR1 MGHRA, CDR2 YSYEKL. J was trimmed by 9 bases and V by 1 base; bases with no gene match: 9. This CDR3 has 16 amino acids. The CDR3 coding sequence is TGCGCCAGCAGCCAAGTAGGTAGCGGGGGGCGGGGTGAGCAGTTCTTC. This translates into CASSQVGSGGRGEQFF.

The genes are TRBV10-1 and TRBJ1-5; possibly TRBD1 for D (6 bases). Germline CDR1 WNHNN, CDR2 SYGVQD (reference sequence). The V gene lost 6 bases and the J gene lost 4 bases, with 16 bases spanning the gap. This CDR3 comprises 15 residues. The CDR3 sequence: CASSPGGAGNQPQHF. CDR3 nucleotides: TGCGCCAGCAGCCCGGGGGGCGCGGGGAATCAGCCCCAGCATTTT.

The rearrangement joins TRBV20-1 to TRBJ2-4, with no clear D. Trimming pared 3 bases from V and 8 bases from J, leaving 8 bases between. This CDR3 contains 11 residues. CDR1 DFQATT and CDR2 SNEGSKA come from the germline V gene (reference sequence). The CDR3 reads CSARMVDIQYF. Here the CDR3 DNA reads TGCAGTGCTAGGATGGTTGACATTCAGTACTTC.

The V gene is TRBV10-2, the J gene TRBJ1-2; D gene unclear. V shed 3 bases and J shed 4 bases, with 6 bases lying between them. The CDR3 consists of 12 residues. Germline V gives CDR1 WSHSY, CDR2 SAAADI. DNA of the CDR3: TGCGCCAGCAGTGAAGGGTCCTATGGCTACACCTTC. Encoded protein: CASSEGSYGYTF.

This clone was seen only a few times. The chain joins TRBV28 to TRBJ1-5; possible D gene TRBD1, 5 bases. The CDR3 covers 16 residues. V gave up 4 bases and J gave up 5 bases, with 18 bases separating them. Per the germline V gene, CDR1 is MDHEN and CDR2 is SYDVKM. CDR3 sequence: CASSWAIQLGDQPQHF. CDR3 DNA: TGTGCCAGCAGTTGGGCAATACAACTGGGGGATCAGCCCCAGCATTTT.

This chain joins TRBV9 and TRBJ1-3; the D is unclear. V dropped 1 base and J dropped 0 bases, with 5 bases sitting between them. This CDR3 comprises 14 residues. The germline V gene encodes CDR1 SGDLS and CDR2 YYNGEE. CDR3: CASSVLSSGNTIYF. The DNA for the CDR3 is TGTGCCAGCAGCGTATTGAGCTCTGGAAACACCATATATTTT.

The chain uses TRBV14 and TRBJ1-6; D not resolved. V was clipped by 5 bases and J by 9 bases, with 20 bases between them. The CDR3 runs 16 residues. Germline V CDR1 and CDR2: SGHDN, FVKESK. The CDR3 sequence is CASSSRLSSGISPLHF. The CDR3 coding sequence is TGTGCCAGCAGCTCTAGGCTGTCAAGCGGGATTTCACCCCTCCACTTT.

This clone showed up just a few times. The rearrangement links TRBV7-6 to TRBJ1-5, with D possibly being TRBD1 (6 bases). The germline V and J ends were trimmed by 2 bases and 3 bases, with 11 bases remaining between them. This CDR3 region has 15 residues. Germline-derived CDR1 and CDR2 are SGHVS and FNYEAQ. The CDR3 bases are TGTGCCAGCAGCTTATCGGGGGGCGCCAATCAGCCCCAGCATTTT. Its protein product is CASSLSGGANQPQHF.

This clone appeared once. The V and J genes are TRBV27 and TRBJ2-1; possibly TRBD1 for D (6 bases). This CDR3 is built from 12 residues. Germline CDR1 MNHEY, CDR2 SMNVEV (reference sequence). Trimming took 10 bases from V and 6 from J, leaving 13 bases between them. The CDR3: CATGELANEQFF. Written as DNA, the CDR3 is TGTGCCACAGGGGAATTAGCCAATGAGCAGTTCTTC.

V gene TRBV27 combines with J gene TRBJ1-1; D unresolved. Per germline, CDR1 MNHEY and CDR2 SMNVEV (reference sequence). This CDR3 is 12 amino acids long. V was pared by 2 bases and J by 7 bases, with 8 bases between. CDR3 in DNA: TGTGCCAGCAGTTTAATCCGTGGTGAAGCTTTCTTT. Translated: CASSLIRGEAFF.

The rearrangement uses TRBV5-1 and TRBJ2-7; D possibly uses TRBD1 or TRBD2 (5 bases each). Germline values: CDR1 SGHRS, CDR2 YFSETQ. The CDR3 loop spans 11 amino acids. The ends were cut back, 4 bases at V and 7 bases at J, with 9 bases in the middle. The DNA for the CDR3 is TGCGCCAGCAGCCGTGGGACGGAGCAGTACTTC. Translation gives CASSRGTEQYF.

This clone occurred once. The chain links TRBV7-9 to TRBJ2-4; D possibly matches TRBD1 or TRBD2 (5 bases each). V was trimmed by 6 bases and J by 1 base, leaving 19 bases between them. This CDR3 region has 17 residues. Germline-derived CDR1 and CDR2 are SEHNR and FQNEAQ (reference sequence). The CDR3 nucleotides read TGTGCCAGCAGGCAGACCGGGGACCCTGGGGCCAAAAACATTCAGTACTTC. Its translation: CASRQTGDPGAKNIQYF.

This clone was seen more than once but under ten times. This sequence joins TRBV5-1 and TRBJ1-1; maybe TRBD1 (5 bases). V was trimmed by 3 bases and J by 0 bases, leaving 9 bases between them. The CDR3 sequence is 14 residues long. Germline V gene sequence: CDR1 SGHRS, CDR2 YFSETQ. The CDR3 bases are TGCGCCAGCAGCTCGGGGGTCCTGAACACTGAAGCTTTCTTT. As protein: CASSSGVLNTEAFF.

J is TRBJ1-2 and V is TRBV9; D might be TRBD1 (5 bases). CDR3 length equals 18 residues. V was pared by 0 bases and J by 3 bases, with 21 bases between. CDR1 is SGDLS and CDR2 is YYNGEE in the germline V gene. The chain's CDR3 is CASSVARDDPGRYYGYTF. The DNA of the CDR3 is TGTGCCAGCAGCGTAGCTCGTGACGATCCAGGGAGATACTATGGCTACACCTTC.

The chain has TRBV14 and TRBJ2-5; D is uncertain. Germline V gene lookup returns CDR1 SGHDN and CDR2 FVKESK. The CDR3 totals 14 residues. V lost 0 bases and J 5 bases, leaving 10 bases between the germline ends. The CDR3 DNA reads TGTGCCAGCAGCCAAGAACGTGGTGTGGAGACCCAGTACTTC. It is translated as CASSQERGVETQYF.

The rearrangement uses TRBV30 and TRBJ1-3; no clear D. Germline CDR1 GTSNPN, CDR2 SVGIG (reference sequence). This CDR3 has 12 residues. Trimming removed 2 bases from V and 15 bases from J, with 17 bases in between. This CDR3 is CAWSNLVGGEYF. CDR3 bases: TGTGCCTGGAGTAATCTAGTTGGCGGGGAATATTTT.

This clone was observed once. The J gene is TRBJ1-6, the V gene TRBV18; D unclear. The CDR3 has 14 amino acids. Germline V CDR1 and CDR2: KGHSH, LQKENI. With 0 bases removed from V and 16 bases from J, the gap between germline ends came to 16 bases. CDR3 region: CASSPPKGWQSLHF. Written as DNA, the CDR3 is TGTGCCAGCTCACCACCGAAGGGTTGGCAGTCACTCCACTTT.

This clone was seen only a few times. The chain recombines TRBV19 with TRBJ1-6, with TRBD1 matching over 7 bases. The CDR3 runs to 15 residues. Germline CDR1 reads LNHDA; CDR2 reads SQIVND (reference sequence). Unmatched junction bases numbered 4, after V lost 5 bases and J lost 3 bases. CDR3 sequence: CASSPWTGYNSPLHF. As DNA, the CDR3 is TGTGCCAGTAGTCCCTGGACAGGCTATAATTCACCCCTCCACTTT.